These 24 T cell receptor beta chains came from one sample sequenced in a study of blood T cell repertoires in COVID-19. Sequenced by immunoSEQ multiplex PCR; TCRdb stores in-frame clones only, minus some. Seen here are over 350,000 clones, roughly 85% observed once, and the top ten hold 1.4%. The specimen was peripheral blood. The receptors originated from a woman aged 30 to 39 with active or convalescent COVID-19.

In this sample, this clone turned up a few times. CDR3 sequence (DNA): TGTGCCAGTAGAGCTACCACAGGGGTCCTCTATGGCTACACCTTC. Residues: CASRATTGVLYGYTF. The gene calls are TRBV19 and TRBJ1-2, with TRBD1 matching 7 bases. V dropped 6 bases and J dropped 4; count of bases not matched to a gene: 11. This CDR3 region has 15 residues. From germline, CDR1 is LNHDA and CDR2 SQIVND (reference sequence).

The chain employs TRBV5-1 and TRBJ1-1; 7 positions agree with TRBD1. Germline loops: CDR1 SGHRS, CDR2 YFSETQ. V dropped 5 bases and J dropped 6; count of bases not matched to a gene: 10. The CDR3 runs to 14 residues. The CDR3: CASRHLGQAPEAFF. The CDR3 DNA reads TGCGCCAGCAGGCACCTAGGACAGGCTCCTGAAGCTTTCTTT.

The chain has TRBV7-8 and TRBJ1-2; 8 bases match TRBD1. Trimming cost V 5 bases and J 2 bases; bases outside gene matches: 7. Germline CDR1 reads SGHVS; CDR2 reads FQNEAQ. CDR3 size: 15 residues. Written as DNA, the CDR3 is TGTGCCAGCAGCCCAGGGGGCCTTTCAAACTATGGCTACACCTTC. Protein sequence: CASSPGGLSNYGYTF. Full variable domain (missing parts from reference TRBV7-8 and TRBJ1-2): GAGVSQSPRYKVAKRGQDVALRCDPISGHVSLFWYQQALGQGPEFLTYFQNEAQLDKSGLPSDRFFAERPEGSVSTLKIQRTQQEDSAVYLCASSPGGLSNYGYTFGSGTRLTVV.

Regarding this clone: At the DNA level, this CDR3 is encoded by other sequences in the same sample as well. CDR3 nucleotides: TGTGCCAGCAGTTTCGGGGGTTCGAACACTGAAGCTTTCTTT. Amino acid sequence: CASSFGGSNTEAFF. V is TRBV27 and J is TRBJ1-1; weak D call: TRBD1 (5 bases). Trimming pared 3 bases from V and 1 base from J, leaving 9 bases between. The CDR3 is 14 amino acids. Looked up from germline, CDR1 is MNHEY and CDR2 is SMNVEV (reference sequence).

This chain links TRBV29-1 with TRBJ2-2; 11 positions match TRBD1. Germline CDR1 SQVTM, CDR2 ANQGSEA. V lost 6 bases and J lost 2; bases outside the gene matches: 5. This CDR3 has 15 amino acids. The CDR3 nucleotides read TGCAGCGTGTCGGGACAGGGGGTCAACACCGGGGAGCTGTTTTTT. It specifies CSVSGQGVNTGELFF.

This clone was observed a single time. V gene TRBV11-2 combines with J gene TRBJ2-1; tentatively, D is TRBD2 (6 bases). This CDR3 contains 12 residues. V lost 3 bases and J lost 7, with 7 bases in between. Germline V lookup: CDR1 SGHAT, CDR2 FQNNGV. The CDR3 here is CASSFRGNEQFF. CDR3 in DNA: TGTGCCAGCAGCTTTCGGGGGAATGAGCAGTTCTTC.

This sequence joins TRBV2 and TRBJ2-3; D is ambiguous. CDR3 length: 14 residues. Germline assignment: CDR1 SNHLY and CDR2 FYNNEI. Trimming pared 4 bases from V and 0 bases from J, leaving 8 bases between. CDR3 bases: TGTGCCAGCAGTGCTAGTTATAGCACAGATACGCAGTATTTT. Its translation is CASSASYSTDTQYF.

This clone was detected only a few times. The V call is TRBV28, the J call TRBJ1-3; no clear D. V was shortened by 3 bases and J by 0 bases, with 9 bases between the two germline ends. The germline V gene encodes CDR1 MDHEN and CDR2 SYDVKM. This CDR3 has 15 amino acids. Here the CDR3 reads CASSLGGISGNTIYF. As DNA, the CDR3 is TGTGCCAGCAGTTTGGGCGGGATCTCTGGAAACACCATATATTTT.

The chain carries TRBV19 and TRBJ1-1; D perhaps matches TRBD1 (6 bases). The germline V gene has CDR1 LNHDA and CDR2 SQIVND (reference sequence). Trimming stripped 4 bases from V and 1 base from J, with 16 bases between. The CDR3 sequence is 16 residues long. The CDR3 nucleotides are TGTGCCAGTAGTACAATGGCGGGGGCTGGGAACACTGAAGCTTTCTTT. Residues: CASSTMAGAGNTEAFF.

CDR3 sequence (DNA): TGCGCCAGCAGCTTAGGGGGAGACGCTGGGGCCAACGTCCTGACTTTC. Amino acid sequence: CASSLGGDAGANVLTF. The genes are TRBV5-1 and TRBJ2-6; a possible D gene is TRBD1 (6 bases). From germline, CDR1 is SGHRS and CDR2 YFSETQ. This CDR3 is built from 16 residues. V lost 2 bases and J 2 bases, leaving 11 bases between the germline ends.

The CDR3 DNA reads TGTGCCAGCAGGCCCCATGGGTGGGGGGACACAGATACGCAGTATTTT. Its translation is CASRPHGWGDTDTQYF. The rearrangement uses TRBV27 and TRBJ2-3; D is possibly TRBD2 (6 bases). This CDR3 is built from 16 residues. CDR1 is MNHEY and CDR2 is SMNVEV in the germline V gene (reference sequence). Deletions cut 6 bases from V and 2 bases from J, with 18 bases between.

This chain joins TRBV28 and TRBJ1-5; D is possibly TRBD1 (5 bases). Germline loops: CDR1 MDHEN, CDR2 SYDVKM. Deletions cut 11 bases from V and 4 bases from J, with 15 bases between. The CDR3 runs to 13 residues. The CDR3 coding sequence is TGTGCCGCTCGTCAGGGTTTAAATCAGCCCCAGCATTTT. It is translated as CAARQGLNQPQHF.

This sequence joins TRBV18 and TRBJ1-5, with D tentatively TRBD1 (5 bases). The CDR3 is 14 amino acids. The germline CDR1 and CDR2 sequences are KGHSH and LQKENI. Deletions cut 2 bases from V and 7 bases from J, with 12 bases between. CDR3 DNA: TGTGCCAGCTCACCAGGGGGGTTCGGGCAGCCCCAGCATTTT. The encoded protein is CASSPGGFGQPQHF.

V is TRBV19 and J is TRBJ1-1; tentative D call: TRBD1 (5 bases). Trimming pared 5 bases from V and 1 base from J, leaving 14 bases between. Germline V lookup: CDR1 LNHDA, CDR2 SQIVND (reference sequence). The CDR3 has 15 residues. CDR3 protein: CASSYSGHPNTEAFF. The CDR3, as DNA: TGTGCCAGTAGTTATTCTGGACACCCGAACACTGAAGCTTTCTTT.

The chain employs TRBV4-1 and TRBJ1-4; D is undetermined. The CDR3 has 15 amino acids. Trimming took 1 base from V and 3 from J, leaving 9 bases between them. In germline, CDR1 is MGHRA, CDR2 YSYEKL. CDR3 region: CASSQVGTPNEKLFF. The CDR3 DNA sequence: TGCGCCAGCAGCCAAGTTGGCACACCTAATGAAAAACTGTTTTTT.

The chain uses TRBV5-6 and TRBJ2-7; D is unresolved. Trimming pared 3 bases from V and 11 bases from J, leaving 18 bases between. This CDR3 has 13 residues. Per the germline V gene, CDR1 is SGHDT and CDR2 is YYEEEE. The CDR3 nucleotides read TGTGCCAGCAGCTACTATCTTAACCCTGCGGAGTACTTC. Encoded protein: CASSYYLNPAEYF.

The chain joins TRBV5-1 to TRBJ1-2; 10 bases align to TRBD1. The CDR3 has 15 amino acids. The germline V gene has CDR1 SGHRS and CDR2 YFSETQ. Trimming removed 3 bases from V and 7 bases from J; junction bases left unmatched: 9. CDR3 in amino acids: CASSSSTGGASGYTF. Here the CDR3 DNA reads TGCGCCAGCAGCTCTTCGACAGGGGGCGCGAGTGGCTACACCTTC.

This chain uses TRBV2 with TRBJ2-1; 8 bases fit TRBD2. Trimming removed 8 bases from V and 8 bases from J; junction bases left unmatched: 8. The germline CDR1 and CDR2 sequences are SNHLY and FYNNEI. The CDR3 loop spans 13 amino acids. The CDR3 protein is CASGGTSRYEQFF. CDR3 sequence (DNA): TGTGCCAGCGGTGGGACTAGTCGGTATGAGCAGTTCTTC.

The chain links TRBV7-8 to TRBJ2-2; no clear D. V lost 1 base, J lost 0 bases, and 6 bases lay in between. CDR1 and CDR2 from the germline V gene are SGHVS and FQNEAQ. This CDR3 is built from 15 residues. This CDR3 reads CASSLVSANTGELFF. In DNA, the CDR3 is TGTGCCAGCAGCTTAGTTTCCGCGAACACCGGGGAGCTGTTTTTT.

The rearrangement uses TRBV18 and TRBJ1-2, with 7 bases that match TRBD1. V was clipped by 3 bases and J by 8 bases; unmatched bases: 18. There are 17 residues in the CDR3. In germline, CDR1 is KGHSH, CDR2 LQKENI. The CDR3 nucleotides read TGTGCCAGCTCACCTACCGGGGACAGACCCTCTTCGGGAGGCTACACCTTC. Amino acid sequence: CASSPTGDRPSSGGYTF.

The V and J genes are TRBV29-1 and TRBJ2-7; unclear D gene. V was shortened by 5 bases and J by 3 bases, with 8 bases between the two germline ends. CDR1 is SQVTM and CDR2 is ANQGSEA in the germline V gene. CDR3 length: 11 residues. For the CDR3, the DNA is TGCAGCGTTATAGTCCTCTACGAGCAGTACTTC. It specifies CSVIVLYEQYF.

The V and J genes are TRBV7-6 and TRBJ2-7; the D gene is possibly TRBD1 (6 bases). CDR3 length: 15 amino acids. CDR1 is SGHVS and CDR2 is FNYEAQ in the germline V gene. Trimming stripped 5 bases from V and 0 bases from J, with 14 bases between. The CDR3 region is CASSVTGTPSYEQYF. The CDR3 DNA follows: TGTGCCAGCAGCGTAACAGGGACGCCCTCCTACGAGCAGTACTTC.

The chain carries TRBV5-6 and TRBJ1-1; 7 nucleotides align to TRBD1. CDR3 size: 17 residues. Per germline, CDR1 SGHDT and CDR2 YYEEEE. With 2 bases clipped from V and 0 bases from J, the junction kept 10 bases outside the gene matches. The CDR3 is CASSFYDRAGLNTEAFF. Written as DNA, the CDR3 is TGTGCCAGCAGCTTCTATGACAGGGCCGGCCTGAACACTGAAGCTTTCTTT.

J is TRBJ1-2 and V is TRBV6-5; 8 bases fit TRBD1. The junction had 3 bases not matched to a gene; V was cut back by 5 bases and J by 4 bases. In germline, CDR1 is MNHEY, CDR2 SVGAGI. This CDR3 is built from 13 residues. The DNA of the CDR3 is TGTGCCAGCAGTAGGGACAGGCCCTATGGCTACACCTTC. Translation gives CASSRDRPYGYTF.